The T cell receptor (beta chain) described here comes from a study of identical twins. Notes on the study in general: Out-of-frame alpha sequences shared between twins exhibited an excess of low generation probability.

Germline CDR1 reads SEHNR; CDR2 reads FQNEAQ (reference sequence). Trimming removed 6 bases from V and 0 bases from J, with 15 bases in between. This CDR3 is built from 16 residues. TCRdb fed the 5' RACE reads into MiXCR, producing one record per CDR3 protein. The table lists some 730,000 distinct CDR3 sequences, 15% to 20% of them singletons. Note on this clonotype: Its target is unknown.

These data were also filed under a second study, of T cells expressing NK-cell markers. Turning to that study: There were seven HCMV-seropositive donors and one seronegative donor among the eight sequenced.

The receptor was isolated from a young woman in good health. This sequence joins TRBV7-9 and TRBJ1-3; the D is unclear. The source material was PBMCs. Here the CDR3 reads CASRTITDISGNTIYF. In DNA form, the CDR3 reads TGTGCCAGCAGGACAATAACAGATATCTCTGGAAACACCATATATTTT.